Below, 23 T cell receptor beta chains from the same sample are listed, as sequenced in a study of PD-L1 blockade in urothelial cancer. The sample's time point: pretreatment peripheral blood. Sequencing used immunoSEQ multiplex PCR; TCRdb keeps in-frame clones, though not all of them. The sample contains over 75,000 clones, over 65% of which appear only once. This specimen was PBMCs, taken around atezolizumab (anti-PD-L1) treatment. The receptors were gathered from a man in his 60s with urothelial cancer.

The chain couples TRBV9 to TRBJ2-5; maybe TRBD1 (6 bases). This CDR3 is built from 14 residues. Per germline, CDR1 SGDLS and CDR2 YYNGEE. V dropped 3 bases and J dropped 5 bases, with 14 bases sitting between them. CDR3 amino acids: CASSAIQGRETQYF. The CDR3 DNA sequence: TGTGCCAGCAGCGCGATACAGGGCCGGGAGACCCAGTACTTC.

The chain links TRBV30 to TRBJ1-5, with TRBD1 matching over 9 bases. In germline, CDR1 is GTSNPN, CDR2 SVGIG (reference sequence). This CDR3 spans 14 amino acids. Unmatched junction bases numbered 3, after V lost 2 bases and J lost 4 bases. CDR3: CAWSKDRGNQPQHF. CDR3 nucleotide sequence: TGTGCCTGGAGTAAAGACAGGGGGAATCAGCCCCAGCATTTT.

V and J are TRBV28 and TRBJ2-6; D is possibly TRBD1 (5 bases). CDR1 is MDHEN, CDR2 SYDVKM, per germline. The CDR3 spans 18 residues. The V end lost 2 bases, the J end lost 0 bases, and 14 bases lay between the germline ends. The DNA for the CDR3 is TGTGCCAGCAGTTTACTGAATTACAGGCGCTCTGGGGCCAACGTCCTGACTTTC. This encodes CASSLLNYRRSGANVLTF.

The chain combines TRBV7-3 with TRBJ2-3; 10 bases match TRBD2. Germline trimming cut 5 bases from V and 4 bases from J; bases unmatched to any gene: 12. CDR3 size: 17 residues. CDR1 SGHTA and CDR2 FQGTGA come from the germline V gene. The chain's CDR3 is CASSPRVVAGGADTQYF. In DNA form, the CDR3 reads TGTGCCAGCAGCCCTAGAGTTGTAGCGGGGGGCGCAGATACGCAGTATTTT.

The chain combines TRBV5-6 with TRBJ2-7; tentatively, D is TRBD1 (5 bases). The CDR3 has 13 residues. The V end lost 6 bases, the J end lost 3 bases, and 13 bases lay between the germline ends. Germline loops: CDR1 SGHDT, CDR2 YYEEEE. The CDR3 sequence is CASTGRVSYEQYF. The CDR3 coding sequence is TGTGCCAGCACAGGCAGGGTCAGCTACGAGCAGTACTTC.

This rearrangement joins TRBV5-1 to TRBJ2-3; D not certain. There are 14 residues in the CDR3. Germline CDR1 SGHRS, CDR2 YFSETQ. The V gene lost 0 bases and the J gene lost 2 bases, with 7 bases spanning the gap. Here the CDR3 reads CASSLGANTDTQYF. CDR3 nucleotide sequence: TGCGCCAGCAGCTTGGGGGCCAACACAGATACGCAGTATTTT.

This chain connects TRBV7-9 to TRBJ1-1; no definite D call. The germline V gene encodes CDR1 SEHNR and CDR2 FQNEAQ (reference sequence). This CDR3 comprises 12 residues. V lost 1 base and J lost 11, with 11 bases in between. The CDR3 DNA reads TGTGCCAGCAGCTTAGGATCAGGTGCGGCTTTCTTT. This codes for CASSLGSGAAFF.

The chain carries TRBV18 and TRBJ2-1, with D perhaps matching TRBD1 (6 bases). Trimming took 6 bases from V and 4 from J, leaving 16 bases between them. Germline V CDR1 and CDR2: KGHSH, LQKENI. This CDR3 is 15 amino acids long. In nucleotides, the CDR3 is TGTGCCAGCTCGCTAGCCCGGGACATATACAATGAGCAGTTCTTC. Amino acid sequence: CASSLARDIYNEQFF. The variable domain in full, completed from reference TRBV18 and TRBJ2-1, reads NAGVMQNPRHLVRRRGQEARLRCSPMKGHSHVYWYRQLPEEGLKFMVYLQKENIIDESGMPKERFSAEFPKEGPSILRIQQVVRGDSAAYFCASSLARDIYNEQFFGPGTRLTVL.

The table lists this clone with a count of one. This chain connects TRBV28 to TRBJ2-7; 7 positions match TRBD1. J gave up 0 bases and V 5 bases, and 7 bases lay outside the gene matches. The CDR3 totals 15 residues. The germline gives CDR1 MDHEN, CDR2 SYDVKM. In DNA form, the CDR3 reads TGTGCCAGCAGTCCCGGGACAGTGGGCTCCTACGAGCAGTACTTC. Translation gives CASSPGTVGSYEQYF.

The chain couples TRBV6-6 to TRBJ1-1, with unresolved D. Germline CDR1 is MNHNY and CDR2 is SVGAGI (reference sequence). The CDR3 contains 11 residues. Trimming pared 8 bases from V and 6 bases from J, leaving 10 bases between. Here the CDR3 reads CASRREAEAFF. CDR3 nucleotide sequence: TGTGCCAGCCGACGGGAGGCTGAAGCTTTCTTT.

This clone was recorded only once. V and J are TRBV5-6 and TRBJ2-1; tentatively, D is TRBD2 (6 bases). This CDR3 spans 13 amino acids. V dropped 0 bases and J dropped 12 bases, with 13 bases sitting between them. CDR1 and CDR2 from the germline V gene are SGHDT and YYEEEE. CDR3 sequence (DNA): TGTGCCAGCAGCTTGGGGGACTGGGGTGGGCAGTTCTTC. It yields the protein CASSLGDWGGQFF. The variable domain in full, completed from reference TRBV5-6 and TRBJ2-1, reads DAGVTQSPTHLIKTRGQQVTLRCSPKSGHDTVSWYQQALGQGPQFIFQYYEEEERQRGNFPDRFSGHQFPNYSSELNVNALLLGDSALYLCASSLGDWGGQFFGPGTRLTVL.

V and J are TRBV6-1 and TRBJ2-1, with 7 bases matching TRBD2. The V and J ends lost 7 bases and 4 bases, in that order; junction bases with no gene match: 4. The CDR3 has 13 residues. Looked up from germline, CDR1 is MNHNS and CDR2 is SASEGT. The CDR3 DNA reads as TGTGCCAGCAAACCTAGCGGATACAATGAGCAGTTCTTC. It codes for CASKPSGYNEQFF.

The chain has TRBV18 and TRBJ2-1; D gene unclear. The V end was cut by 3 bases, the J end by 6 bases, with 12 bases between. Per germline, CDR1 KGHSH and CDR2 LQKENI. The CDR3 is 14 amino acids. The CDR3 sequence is CASSPKAYVNEQFF. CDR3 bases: TGTGCCAGCTCACCGAAAGCTTACGTCAATGAGCAGTTCTTC.

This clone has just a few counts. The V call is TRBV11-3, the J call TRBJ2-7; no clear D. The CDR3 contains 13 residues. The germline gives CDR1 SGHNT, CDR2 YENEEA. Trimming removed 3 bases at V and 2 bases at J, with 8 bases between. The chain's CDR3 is CASSFHNPYEQYF. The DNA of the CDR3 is TGTGCCAGCAGCTTCCACAACCCCTACGAGCAGTACTTC. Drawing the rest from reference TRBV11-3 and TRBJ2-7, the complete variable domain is EAGVVQSPRYKIIEKKQPVAFWCNPISGHNTLYWYLQNLGQGPELLIRYENEEAVDDSQLPKDRFSAERLKGVDSTLKIQPAELGDSAVYLCASSFHNPYEQYFGPGTRLTVT.

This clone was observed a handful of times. CDR3 sequence: CASSLGVGASNEQFF. CDR3 in DNA: TGCGCCAGCAGCTTAGGAGTAGGGGCCTCCAATGAGCAGTTCTTC. J is TRBJ2-1 and V is TRBV5-1; D is perhaps TRBD1 (5 bases). The CDR3 is 15 residues long. CDR1 and CDR2 (germline): SGHRS, YFSETQ. V lost 2 bases to trimming and J lost 6 bases, with 15 bases between them.

Here the CDR3 DNA reads TGCGCCAGCAGCCCAGTTCGGGATCCTAGCACAGATACGCAGTATTTT. This sequence encodes CASSPVRDPSTDTQYF. V is TRBV4-1 and J is TRBJ2-3; D possibly corresponds to TRBD2 (5 bases). CDR1 is MGHRA and CDR2 is YSYEKL in the germline V gene. Between the trimmed V and J ends, which lost 4 bases and 0 bases, there was a span of 14 bases. This CDR3 has 16 amino acids.

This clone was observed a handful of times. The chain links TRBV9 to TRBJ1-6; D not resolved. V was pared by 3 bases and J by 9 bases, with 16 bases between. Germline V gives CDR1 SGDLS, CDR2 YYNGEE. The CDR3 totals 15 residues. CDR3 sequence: CASSGPQSGSSPLHF. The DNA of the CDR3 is TGTGCCAGCAGCGGTCCACAATCAGGAAGTTCACCCCTCCACTTT.

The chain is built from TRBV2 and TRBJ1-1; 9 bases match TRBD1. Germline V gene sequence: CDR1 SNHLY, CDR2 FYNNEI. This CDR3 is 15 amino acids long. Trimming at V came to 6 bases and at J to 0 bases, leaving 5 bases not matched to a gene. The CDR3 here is CASRNTGGMNTEAFF. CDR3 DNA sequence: TGTGCCAGCAGAAATACAGGGGGCATGAACACTGAAGCTTTCTTT.

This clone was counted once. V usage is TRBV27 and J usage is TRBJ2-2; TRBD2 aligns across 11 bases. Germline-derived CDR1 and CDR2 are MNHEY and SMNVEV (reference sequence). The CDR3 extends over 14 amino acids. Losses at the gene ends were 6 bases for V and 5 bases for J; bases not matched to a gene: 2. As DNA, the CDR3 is TGTGCCAGCAGACTAGCGGGAGATACCGGGGAGCTGTTTTTT. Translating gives CASRLAGDTGELFF.

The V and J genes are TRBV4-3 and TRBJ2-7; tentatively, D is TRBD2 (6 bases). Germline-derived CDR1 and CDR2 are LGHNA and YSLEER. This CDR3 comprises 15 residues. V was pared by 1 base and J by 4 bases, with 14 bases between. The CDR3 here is CASSQGLGDLYEQYF. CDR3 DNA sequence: TGCGCCAGCAGCCAAGGACTAGGGGACCTTTACGAGCAGTACTTC.

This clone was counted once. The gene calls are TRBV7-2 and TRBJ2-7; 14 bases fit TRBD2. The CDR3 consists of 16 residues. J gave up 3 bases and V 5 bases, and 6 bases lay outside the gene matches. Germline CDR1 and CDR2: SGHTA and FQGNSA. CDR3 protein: CASSPGTSGSFYEQYF. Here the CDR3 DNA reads TGTGCCAGCAGCCCGGGGACTAGCGGGAGTTTCTACGAGCAGTACTTC.

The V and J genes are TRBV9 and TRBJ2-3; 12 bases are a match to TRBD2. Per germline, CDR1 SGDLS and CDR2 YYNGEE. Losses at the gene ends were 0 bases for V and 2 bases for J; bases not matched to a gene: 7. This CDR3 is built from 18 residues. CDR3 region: CASSVELAGGWVTDTQYF. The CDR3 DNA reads TGTGCCAGCAGCGTAGAACTAGCGGGAGGTTGGGTCACAGATACGCAGTATTTT.

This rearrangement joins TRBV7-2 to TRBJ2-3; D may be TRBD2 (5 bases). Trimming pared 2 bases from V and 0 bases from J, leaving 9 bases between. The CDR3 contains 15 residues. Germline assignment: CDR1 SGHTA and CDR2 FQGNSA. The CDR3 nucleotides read TGTGCCAGCAGCTTACGGGGAGCTAGCACAGATACGCAGTATTTT. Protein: CASSLRGASTDTQYF.